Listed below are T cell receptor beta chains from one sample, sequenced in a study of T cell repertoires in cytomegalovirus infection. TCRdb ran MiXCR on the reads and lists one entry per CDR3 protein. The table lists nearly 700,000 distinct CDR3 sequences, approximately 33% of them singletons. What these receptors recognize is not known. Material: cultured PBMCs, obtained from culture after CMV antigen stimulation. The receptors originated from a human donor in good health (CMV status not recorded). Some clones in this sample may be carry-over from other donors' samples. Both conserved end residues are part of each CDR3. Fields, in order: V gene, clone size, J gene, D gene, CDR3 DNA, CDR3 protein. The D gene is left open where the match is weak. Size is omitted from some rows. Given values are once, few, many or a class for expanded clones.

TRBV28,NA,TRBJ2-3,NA,TGTGCCAGCAGTTCACCGGGATCAAGCACAGATACGCAGTATTTT,CASSSPGSSTDTQYF
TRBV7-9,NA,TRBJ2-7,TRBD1,TGTGCCAGCAGCCTAGGACAGGTAACCGAGCAGTACTTC,CASSLGQVTEQYF
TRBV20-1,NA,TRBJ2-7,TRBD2,TGCAGTGCCCTTACCCTAGCGGGGCGCCCCTACGAGCAGTACTTC,CSALTLAGRPYEQYF
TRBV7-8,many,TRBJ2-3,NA,TGTGCCAGCAGCTTAGCCCTCCGGGCCCAACAATATACGCAGTATTTT,CASSLALRAQQYTQYF
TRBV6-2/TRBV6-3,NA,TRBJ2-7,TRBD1,TGTGCCAGCAGTTACTCGAAGGTCAGGGACAGGGGTGTCAGCGAGCAGTACTTC,CASSYSKVRDRGVSEQYF
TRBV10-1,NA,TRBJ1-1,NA,TGCGCCAGCAGTGTCGGGGGAGAATTCACTGAAGCTTTCTTT,CASSVGGEFTEAFF
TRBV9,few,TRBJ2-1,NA,TGTGCCAGCAGCCTGGGGGTACGGAACAATGAGCAGTTCTTC,CASSLGVRNNEQFF
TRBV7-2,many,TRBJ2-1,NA,TGTGCCAGCAGCTTAGGGACAGTGTCCAAGCAGCAGTTCTTC,CASSLGTVSKQQFF
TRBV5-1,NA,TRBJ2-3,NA,TGCGCCAGCAGCTTGGAGCAGGCCCGCACAGATACGCAGTATTTT,CASSLEQARTDTQYF
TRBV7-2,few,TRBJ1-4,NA,TGTGCCAGCAGCCCGGCCCGCAGCGTTAATGAAAAACTGTTTTTT,CASSPARSVNEKLFF
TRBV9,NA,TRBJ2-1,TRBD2,TGTGCCAGCAGCGTAGTGAAGGCGGGAGTATATGAGCAGTTCTTC,CASSVVKAGVYEQFF
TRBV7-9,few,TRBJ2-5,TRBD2,TGTGCCAGCAGCTTACCCCTCGGGGGGGGGGAGGAGACCCAGTACTTC,CASSLPLGGGEETQYF
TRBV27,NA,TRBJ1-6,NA,TGTGCCAGCAGTCAGACCCCCAGTGGCAATTCACCCCTCCACTTT,CASSQTPSGNSPLHF
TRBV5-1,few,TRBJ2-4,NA,TGCGCCAGCAGCCGGGACCTAACCAAAAACATTCAGTACTTC,CASSRDLTKNIQYF
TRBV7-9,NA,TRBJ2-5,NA,TGTGCCAGCAGCCCGTTTTATGGGGGACAGACCCAGTACTTC,CASSPFYGGQTQYF
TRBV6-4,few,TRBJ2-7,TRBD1,TGTGCCAGCAGTGACTCGAGGGGACAGACCTACTACGAGCAGTACTTC,CASSDSRGQTYYEQYF
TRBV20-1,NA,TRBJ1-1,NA,TGCAGTGCTAGCAAGGGACTCCACACTGAAGCTTTCTTT,CSASKGLHTEAFF
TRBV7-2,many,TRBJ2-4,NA,TGTGCCAGCAGCTTAGCGCTAGGGGGGGGGAAGTACTTC,CASSLALGGGKYF
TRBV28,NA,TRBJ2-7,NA,TGTGCCAGCAGTCCACCGACTCCAACCTACGAGCAGTACTTC,CASSPPTPTYEQYF
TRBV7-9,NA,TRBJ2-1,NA,TGTGCCAGCAGCTTCGAGACCTGGCAGTTCTTC,CASSFETWQFF
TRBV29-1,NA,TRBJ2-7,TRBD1,TGCAGCGTTGTAGGCAAGGGGGCTTACGAGCAGTACTTC,CSVVGKGAYEQYF
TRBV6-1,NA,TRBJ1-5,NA,TGTGCCAGCATTGGGGGGCAGATCGATCAGCCCCAGCATTTT,CASIGGQIDQPQHF
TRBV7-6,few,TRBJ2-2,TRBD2,TGTGCCAGCTCGCGGGAGACCGGGGAGCTGTTTTTT,CASSRETGELFF
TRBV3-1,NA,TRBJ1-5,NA,TGTGCCAGCAGCCAAGATCGGGTTCCTCAGCCCCAGCATTTT,CASSQDRVPQPQHF
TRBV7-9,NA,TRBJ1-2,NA,TGTGCCAGCAGCTTAGTTCTGTCAGGGGAGAATGGCTACACCTTC,CASSLVLSGENGYTF
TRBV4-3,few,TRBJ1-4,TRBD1,TGCGCCAGCAGCCAAGATTTCAGGGGGCGTGAAAAACTGTTTTTT,CASSQDFRGREKLFF
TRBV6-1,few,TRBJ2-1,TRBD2,TGTGCCAGCAGTGGGAGGGGGACTAGCGGGGGAAACAATGAGCAGTTCTTC,CASSGRGTSGGNNEQFF
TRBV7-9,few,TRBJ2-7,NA,TGTGCCAGCAGCACCGGGACCACCTACGAGCAGTACTTC,CASSTGTTYEQYF
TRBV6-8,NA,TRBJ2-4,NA,TGTGCCAGCAGAGGACAACCCAAAAACATTCAGTACTTC,CASRGQPKNIQYF
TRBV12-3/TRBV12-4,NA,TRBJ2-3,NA,TGTGCCAGCAGCAAGACAGGAGATACGCAGTATTTT,CASSKTGDTQYF
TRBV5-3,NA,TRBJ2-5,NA,TGTGCCAGCAGCCTCGAGGGGGGGAACGGCGAGACCCAGTACTTC,CASSLEGGNGETQYF
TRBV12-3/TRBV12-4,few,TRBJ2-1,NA,TGTGCCAGCAACGAGGGCCGGGGCTCCTACAATGAGCAGTTCTTC,CASNEGRGSYNEQFF
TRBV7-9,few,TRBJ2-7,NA,TGTGCCAGCAGCCCGGAGGGGGCTGCCAGGGGGTACGAGCAGTACTTC,CASSPEGAARGYEQYF
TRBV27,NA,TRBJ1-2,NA,TGTGCCAGCAGTTTATCGCCACTTGGGGTGGCTAACTATGGCTACACCTTC,CASSLSPLGVANYGYTF
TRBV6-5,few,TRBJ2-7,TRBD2,TGTGCCAGCAGTTACCTCACTAGCGGGAGCTACGAGCAGTACTTC,CASSYLTSGSYEQYF
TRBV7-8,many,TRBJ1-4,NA,TGTGCCAGCAGCCCAAAAAGGCTTCATGAAAAACTGTTTTTT,CASSPKRLHEKLFF
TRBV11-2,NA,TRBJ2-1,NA,TGTGCCAGCAGCTTAAGGACTGTTTGCTTC,CASSLRTVCF
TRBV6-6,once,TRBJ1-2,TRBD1,TGTGCCAGCAGTGCCGACAGGGTTCAGTGGGGCTACACCTTC,CASSADRVQWGYTF
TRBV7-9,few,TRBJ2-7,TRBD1,TGTGCCAGCAGCCCCGACAGGGGTTCTGACGAGCAGTACTTC,CASSPDRGSDEQYF
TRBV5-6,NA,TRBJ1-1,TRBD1,TGTGCCAGCAGCCTAGCGAAGGGGGCACCCACTGAAGCTTTCTTT,CASSLAKGAPTEAFF
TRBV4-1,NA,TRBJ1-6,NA,TGCGCCAGCAGCCAAGGACGGGCGAGGGCTCGAAATTCACCCCTCCACTTT,CASSQGRARARNSPLHF
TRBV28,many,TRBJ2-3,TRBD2,TGTGCCAGCAGTTCCGGACTAGCGGGGGGATTCTGGGGCGCAGATACGCAGTATTTT,CASSSGLAGGFWGADTQYF
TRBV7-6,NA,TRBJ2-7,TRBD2,TGTGCCAGCAGCTTTAGGACTAGCGGGAGGGGGGGCTCCTACGAGCAGTACTTC,CASSFRTSGRGGSYEQYF
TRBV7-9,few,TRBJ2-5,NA,TGTGCCAGCAGCGGACGGGGTTGGGAATCTGAGACCCAGTACTTC,CASSGRGWESETQYF
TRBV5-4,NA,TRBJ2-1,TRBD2,TGTGCCAGCAGCTTGGGTCTGGTGAGCGGGGGGGCAGGTGAGCAGTTCTTC,CASSLGLVSGGAGEQFF
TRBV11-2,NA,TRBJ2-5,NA,TGTGCCAGCAGCTTACCCGCGTACCAAGAGACCCAGTACTTC,CASSLPAYQETQYF
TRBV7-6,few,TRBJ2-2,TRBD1,TGTGCCAGCAGCCCCTCGGACAGGACCGGGGAGCTGTTTTTT,CASSPSDRTGELFF
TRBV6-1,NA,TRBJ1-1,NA,TGTGCCAGCAGTGAATGGGGTGACACTGAAGCTTTCTTT,CASSEWGDTEAFF
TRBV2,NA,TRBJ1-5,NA,TGTGCCAGCAGTGAAGCGCTCGGGACCGAGAATCAGCCCCAGCATTTT,CASSEALGTENQPQHF